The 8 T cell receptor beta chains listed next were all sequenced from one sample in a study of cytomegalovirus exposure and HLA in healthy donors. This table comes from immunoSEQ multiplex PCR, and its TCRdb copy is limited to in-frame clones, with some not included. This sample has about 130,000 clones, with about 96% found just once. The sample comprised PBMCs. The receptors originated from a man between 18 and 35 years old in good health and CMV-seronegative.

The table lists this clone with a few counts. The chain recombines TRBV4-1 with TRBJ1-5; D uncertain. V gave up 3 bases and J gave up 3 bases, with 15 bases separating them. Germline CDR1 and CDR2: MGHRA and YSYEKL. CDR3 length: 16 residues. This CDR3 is CASSQGAWTDNQPQHF. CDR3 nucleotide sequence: TGCGCCAGCAGCCAGGGAGCTTGGACGGACAATCAGCCCCAGCATTTT.

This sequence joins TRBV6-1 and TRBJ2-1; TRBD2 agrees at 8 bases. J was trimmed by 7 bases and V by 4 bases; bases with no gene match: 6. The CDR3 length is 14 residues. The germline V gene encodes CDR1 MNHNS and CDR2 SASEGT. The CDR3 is CASSAQLAVNEQFF. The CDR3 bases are TGTGCCAGCAGTGCGCAACTAGCGGTAAATGAGCAGTTCTTC.

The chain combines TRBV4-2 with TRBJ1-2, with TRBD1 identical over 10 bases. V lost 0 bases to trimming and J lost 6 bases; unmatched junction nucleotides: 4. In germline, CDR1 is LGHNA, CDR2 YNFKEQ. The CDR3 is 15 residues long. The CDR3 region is CASSQDDRGRDGYTF. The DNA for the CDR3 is TGTGCCAGCAGCCAAGATGACAGGGGGCGAGATGGCTACACCTTC.

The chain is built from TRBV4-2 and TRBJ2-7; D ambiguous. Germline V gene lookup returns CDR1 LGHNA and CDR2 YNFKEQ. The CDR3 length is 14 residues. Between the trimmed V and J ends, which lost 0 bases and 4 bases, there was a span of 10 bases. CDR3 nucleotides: TGTGCCAGCAGCCAAGATCGTGAGCTTTACGAGCAGTACTTC. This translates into CASSQDRELYEQYF.

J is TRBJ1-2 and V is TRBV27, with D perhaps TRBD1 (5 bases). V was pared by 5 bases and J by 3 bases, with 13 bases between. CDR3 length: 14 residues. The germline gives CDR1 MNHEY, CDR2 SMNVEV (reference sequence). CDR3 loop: CASSPTGDYYGYTF. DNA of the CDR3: TGTGCCAGCAGTCCCACAGGAGACTACTATGGCTACACCTTC.

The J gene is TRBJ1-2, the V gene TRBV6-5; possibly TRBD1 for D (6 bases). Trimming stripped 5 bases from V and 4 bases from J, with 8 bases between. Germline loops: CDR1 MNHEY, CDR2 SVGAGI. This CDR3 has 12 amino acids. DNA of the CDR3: TGTGCCAGCAGTCCAGGGGTCTATGGCTACACCTTC. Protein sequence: CASSPGVYGYTF.

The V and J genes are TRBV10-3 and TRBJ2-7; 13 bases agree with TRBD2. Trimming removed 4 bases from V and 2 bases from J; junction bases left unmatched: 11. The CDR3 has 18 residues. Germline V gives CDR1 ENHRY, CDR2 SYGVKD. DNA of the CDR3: TGTGCCATCAGTGGCCGGAAACTAGCGGGAGGGACCCCCTACGAGCAGTACTTC. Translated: CAISGRKLAGGTPYEQYF.

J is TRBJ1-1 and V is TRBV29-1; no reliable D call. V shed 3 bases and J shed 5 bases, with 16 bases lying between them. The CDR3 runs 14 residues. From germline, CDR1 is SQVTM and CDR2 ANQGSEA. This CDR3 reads CSVEARTSGTEAFF. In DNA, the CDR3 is TGCAGCGTTGAGGCGCGAACCTCGGGGACTGAAGCTTTCTTT.